Following are 3 T cell receptor beta chains from one sample sequenced in a study of cytomegalovirus exposure and HLA in healthy donors. 60 Vbeta and 13 Jbeta primers were used in PCR. This table comes from immunoSEQ multiplex PCR, and its TCRdb copy is limited to in-frame clones, with some not included. The sample includes more than 95,000 clones, over 60% of them seen just once. The sequencing sample was made of PBMCs. These receptors originate from a middle-aged man in good health and CMV-seronegative.

V gene TRBV5-6 combines with J gene TRBJ2-5, with D perhaps TRBD2 (7 bases). The CDR3 runs to 17 residues. Per the germline V gene, CDR1 is SGHDT and CDR2 is YYEEEE. V was shortened by 0 bases and J by 6 bases, with 21 bases between the two germline ends. CDR3 coding DNA: TGTGCCAGCAGCTTGGACCCCGGGGGGCATGTATTGAAGACCCAGTACTTC. It codes for CASSLDPGGHVLKTQYF.

This chain links TRBV7-8 with TRBJ2-2; D might be TRBD2 (6 bases). V lost 4 bases and J 7 bases, leaving 16 bases between the germline ends. Germline lookup yields CDR1 SGHVS and CDR2 FQNEAQ. CDR3 length: 15 residues. The CDR3 DNA reads as TGTGCCAGCAGCTCTCTTTTCGGGGAGGTCGGGGAGCTGTTTTTT. Protein sequence: CASSSLFGEVGELFF.

This clone has a handful of counts. This rearrangement joins TRBV7-6 to TRBJ2-1, with TRBD1 matching 10 bases. This CDR3 region has 18 residues. Germline V gene sequence: CDR1 SGHVS, CDR2 FNYEAQ. V was pared by 1 base and J by 1 base, with 7 bases of the junction left unmatched. CDR3 DNA: TGTGCCAGCAGCTTAGGGCTTGGGACAGGGGTTTCCTACAATGAGCAGTTCTTC. It encodes CASSLGLGTGVSYNEQFF.